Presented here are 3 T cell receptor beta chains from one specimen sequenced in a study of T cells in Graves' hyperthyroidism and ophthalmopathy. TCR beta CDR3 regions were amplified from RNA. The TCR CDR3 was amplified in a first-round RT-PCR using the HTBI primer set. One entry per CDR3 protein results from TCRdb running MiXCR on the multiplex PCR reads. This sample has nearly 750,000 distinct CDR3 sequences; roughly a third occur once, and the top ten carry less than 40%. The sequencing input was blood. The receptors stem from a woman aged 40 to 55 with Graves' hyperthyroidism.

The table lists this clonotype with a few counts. The chain's CDR3 is CASLAGREANYGYTF. DNA for the CDR3: TGTGCCAGCCTCGCCGGACGGGAAGCTAACTATGGCTACACCTTC. The chain couples TRBV6-6 to TRBJ1-2, with unresolved D. Trimming pared 8 bases from V and 0 bases from J, leaving 16 bases between. The CDR3 length is 15 residues. CDR1 and CDR2 (germline): MNHNY, SVGAGI (reference sequence).

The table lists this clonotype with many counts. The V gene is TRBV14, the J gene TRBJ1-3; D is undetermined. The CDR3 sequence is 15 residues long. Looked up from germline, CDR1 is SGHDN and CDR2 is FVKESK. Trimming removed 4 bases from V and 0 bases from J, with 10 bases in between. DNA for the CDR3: TGTGCCAGCAGCCCTAGACCTGGCTCTGGAAACACCATATATTTT. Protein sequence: CASSPRPGSGNTIYF. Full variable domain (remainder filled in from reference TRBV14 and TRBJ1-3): EAGVTQFPSHSVIEKGQTVTLRCDPISGHDNLYWYRRVMGKEIKFLLHFVKESKQDESGMPNNRFLAERTGGTYSTLKVQPAELEDSGVYFCASSPRPGSGNTIYFGEGSWLTVV.

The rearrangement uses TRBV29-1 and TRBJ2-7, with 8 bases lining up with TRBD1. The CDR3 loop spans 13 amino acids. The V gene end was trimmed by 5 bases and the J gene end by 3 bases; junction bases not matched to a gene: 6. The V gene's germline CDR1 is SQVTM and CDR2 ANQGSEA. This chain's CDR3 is CSVMGDRYYEQYF. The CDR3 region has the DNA TGCAGCGTTATGGGGGACAGGTACTACGAGCAGTACTTC.